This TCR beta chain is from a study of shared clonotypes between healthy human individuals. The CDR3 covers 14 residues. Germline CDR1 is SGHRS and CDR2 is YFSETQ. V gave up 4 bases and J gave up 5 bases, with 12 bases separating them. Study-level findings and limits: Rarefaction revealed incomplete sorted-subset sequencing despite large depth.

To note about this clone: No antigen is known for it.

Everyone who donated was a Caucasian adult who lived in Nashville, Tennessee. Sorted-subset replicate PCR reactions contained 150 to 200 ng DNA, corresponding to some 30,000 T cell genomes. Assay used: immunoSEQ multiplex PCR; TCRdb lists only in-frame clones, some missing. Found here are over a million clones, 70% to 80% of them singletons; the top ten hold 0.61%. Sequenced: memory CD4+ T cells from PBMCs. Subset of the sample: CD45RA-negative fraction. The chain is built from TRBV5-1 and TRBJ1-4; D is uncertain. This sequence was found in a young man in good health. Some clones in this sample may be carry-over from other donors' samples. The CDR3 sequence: CASSVTVTNEKLFF. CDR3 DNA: TGCGCCAGCAGCGTAACTGTTACCAATGAAAAACTGTTTTTT.